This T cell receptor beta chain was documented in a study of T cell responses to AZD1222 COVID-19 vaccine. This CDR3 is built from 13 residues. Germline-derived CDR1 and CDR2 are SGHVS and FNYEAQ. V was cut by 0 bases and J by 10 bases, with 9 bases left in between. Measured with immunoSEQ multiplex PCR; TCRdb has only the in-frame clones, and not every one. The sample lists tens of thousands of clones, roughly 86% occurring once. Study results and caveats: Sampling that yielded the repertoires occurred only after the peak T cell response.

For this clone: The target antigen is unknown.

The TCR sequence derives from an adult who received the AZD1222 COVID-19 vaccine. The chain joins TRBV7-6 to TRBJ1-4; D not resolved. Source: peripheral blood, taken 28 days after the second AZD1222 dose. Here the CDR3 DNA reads TGTGCCAGCAGCTTAGCTGAGGGCGGAAAACTGTTTTTT. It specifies CASSLAEGGKLFF.